One T cell receptor beta chain is described in this entry. The data were taken from a study of T cell changes during pregnancy in multiple sclerosis. Sequencing was performed with immunoSEQ multiplex PCR; in TCRdb, only in-frame clones are kept and a portion is missing. The sample records 80,000 to 95,000 clones, roughly 96% being singletons. The CDR3 is made up of 15 amino acids. Trimming removed 6 bases from V and 6 bases from J; junction bases left unmatched: 7. Germline V gives CDR1 MNHNS, CDR2 SASEGT. This TCR was sampled from a female donor with multiple sclerosis, enrolled in a pregnancy study. The input for sequencing was peripheral blood, taken in the second trimester of pregnancy. V is TRBV6-1 and J is TRBJ2-7, with 14 bases identical to TRBD2. The CDR3 DNA follows: TGTGCCAGCAGCAGACTAGCGGGAGGGCCCGGCGAGCAGTACTTC. Translated: CASSRLAGGPGEQYF.